This T cell receptor beta chain stems from a study of blood T cell repertoires in COVID-19. Across the whole study: From T cells, B-cell-depleted T cells, or PBMCs came the material, which was cDNA or gDNA.

Sequencing was performed with immunoSEQ multiplex PCR; in TCRdb, only in-frame clones are kept and a portion is missing. The data contain about 210,000 clones, almost 85% of them seen just once; the ten biggest clones take up roughly 12%. Input material: peripheral blood. The receptor was derived from a middle-aged woman with acute or convalescent COVID-19.

The chain's CDR3 is CASSSSDRVGTQYF. CDR3 nucleotide sequence: TGTGCCAGCAGCTCCTCCGACAGGGTTGGGACCCAGTACTTC. This sequence joins TRBV7-7 and TRBJ2-5; 7 bases are shared with TRBD1. Per the germline V gene, CDR1 is SSHAT and CDR2 is FNYEAQ (reference sequence). The CDR3 runs 14 residues. J gave up 7 bases and V 4 bases, and 9 bases lay outside the gene matches.